These T cell receptor beta chains were read from a single sample in a study of T cell clones after liver transplantation. This table comes from immunoSEQ multiplex PCR, and its TCRdb copy is limited to in-frame clones, with some not included. The sample contains tens of thousands of clones, around 80% of which appear only once. Sequencing used CD4+ T cells from blood, obtained around 50 months after liver transplant. These receptor sequences come from a human patient who received a liver transplant. Some T cells here may be from the graft donor. Each CDR3 is given with its conserved first and last residue. The order of the fields is D gene, V gene, clone size, J gene, CDR3 length, CDR3 DNA, CDR3 protein. The D gene is left open where the match is weak. Clone sizes are given selectively: once, few, many, or a class where the clone is expanded.

TRBD1	TRBV7-2	.	TRBJ1-2	19	TGTGCCAGCAGCTTAAGGCAAGGGGACAGGGGAACTGCTAACTATGGCTACACCTTC	CASSLRQGDRGTANYGYTF
.	TRBV6-6	.	TRBJ2-5	14	TGTGCCAGCGGTAGACAGGGAGGACAAGAGACCCAGTACTTC	CASGRQGGQETQYF
TRBD2	TRBV4-3	.	TRBJ2-1	17	TGCGCCAGCAGCCCTATAGCCTCCAGCGGGAGGTCCAATGAGCAGTTCTTC	CASSPIASSGRSNEQFF
.	TRBV28	.	TRBJ1-2	13	TGTGCCAGCTATGGAGGTGTTTTCTATGGCTACACCTTC	CASYGGVFYGYTF
.	TRBV7-6	.	TRBJ2-3	12	TGTGCCAGCAGCTTAGCGCCAGATACGCAGTATTTT	CASSLAPDTQYF
.	TRBV7-6	.	TRBJ1-4	14	TGTGCCAGCAGCTTAGTCTCCGGGAGTGAAAAACTGTTTTTT	CASSLVSGSEKLFF
.	TRBV9	.	TRBJ2-3	15	TGTGCCAGCAGCGTAGAGGGGAGATGGGCAGATACGCAGTATTTT	CASSVEGRWADTQYF
.	TRBV5-6	.	TRBJ1-6	14	TGTGCCAGCAGCTGGGCAGGGGAACATTCACCCCTCCACTTT	CASSWAGEHSPLHF
.	TRBV6-1	.	TRBJ1-1	13	TGTGCCAGCACCCAGGGTAGGAACACTGAAGCTTTCTTT	CASTQGRNTEAFF
.	TRBV18	.	TRBJ2-7	11	TGTGCCAGCTCCGGAGAGGTTGGGCAGTACTTC	CASSGEVGQYF
.	TRBV5-6	.	TRBJ1-3	13	TGTGCCAGCAGCTCTCTCTCTGGAAACACCATATATTTT	CASSSLSGNTIYF
TRBD1	TRBV6-5	.	TRBJ1-3	14	TGTGCCAGCAGTCGCGGACAGGGCATAAACACCATATATTTT	CASSRGQGINTIYF
TRBD1	TRBV5-8	.	TRBJ2-5	14	TGTGCCAGCAGCTTGGGGACAGGACAAGAGACCCAGTACTTC	CASSLGTGQETQYF
.	TRBV7-3	few	TRBJ2-2	12	TGTGCCAGCAGCTCGTTGTCCGGGGAGCTGTTTTTT	CASSSLSGELFF
.	TRBV29-1	.	TRBJ2-5	11	TGCAGCGCCGAACTAGAGGAGACCCAGTACTTC	CSAELEETQYF
.	TRBV5-1	.	TRBJ2-5	16	TGCGCCAGCAGCTTGTCTTCCCAGGGAGCAGGGGAGACCCAGTACTTC	CASSLSSQGAGETQYF
.	TRBV18	.	TRBJ1-4	14	TGTGCCAGCCGTGGGGGCTTAACTAATGAAAAACTGTTTTTT	CASRGGLTNEKLFF
TRBD1	TRBV5-1	.	TRBJ2-5	15	TGCGCCAGCGGGAGAAGAGGGGGCTCCGGGGAGACCCAGTACTTC	CASGRRGGSGETQYF
.	TRBV4-1	few	TRBJ1-5	13	TGCGCCAGCAGCCTAGGACAGTATCAGCCCCAGCATTTT	CASSLGQYQPQHF
.	TRBV4-1	.	TRBJ1-4	16	TGCGCCAGCAGCCCAATCTGGGGCAGCTCTAATGAAAAACTGTTTTTT	CASSPIWGSSNEKLFF
.	TRBV27	.	TRBJ1-6	17	TGTGCCAGCAGTTTATTCGGCAGGGGCGGGTATAATTCACCCCTCCACTTT	CASSLFGRGGYNSPLHF
TRBD1	TRBV5-4	.	TRBJ1-5	14	TGTGCCAGCAGCCGACAGGGGAGCAATCAGCCCCAGCATTTT	CASSRQGSNQPQHF
.	TRBV7-3	.	TRBJ2-1	13	TGTGCCAGCAGCTTAGGAGTTCATAATGAGCAGTTCTTC	CASSLGVHNEQFF
TRBD2	TRBV7-2	.	TRBJ2-7	16	TGTGCCAGCAGCTTAGAAGGTTCTAGCGGCACCTACGAGCAGTACTTC	CASSLEGSSGTYEQYF
.	TRBV19	.	TRBJ2-7	14	TGTGCCAGTAGTATAGAGGAAGGAGAGCACGAGCAGTACTTC	CASSIEEGEHEQYF
.	TRBV28	.	TRBJ2-3	13	TGTGCCAGCAGCCGAACAAGGGCCCAGACGCAGTATTTT	CASSRTRAQTQYF
.	TRBV11-2	.	TRBJ1-1	15	TGTGCCAGCAGCTTAGAGGCGCGGCTGAACACTGAAGCTTTCTTT	CASSLEARLNTEAFF
.	TRBV11-2	few	TRBJ2-2	14	TGTGCCAGCAGATCGCAGGGGAAGACCGGGGAGCTGTTTTTT	CASRSQGKTGELFF
TRBD1	TRBV5-1	.	TRBJ2-2	16	TGCGCCAGCAGCGACACCGGGACAGGGAACACCGGGGAGCTGTTTTTT	CASSDTGTGNTGELFF
.	TRBV4-3	once	TRBJ1-4	13	TGCGCCAGCAGCCAAGAGTATCGACGGCAGCTGTTTTTT	CASSQEYRRQLFF
.	TRBV10-3	.	TRBJ2-1	13	TGTGCCACCGCAGGGAGCTCCTACAATGAGCAGTTCTTC	CATAGSSYNEQFF
TRBD1	TRBV15	.	TRBJ1-4	15	TGTGCCACCAGCTCCCGGACAGGGGGGTATGAAAAACTGTTTTTT	CATSSRTGGYEKLFF
.	TRBV14	once	TRBJ2-2	16	TGTGCCAGCAGCCAAGATCACGGCTACCCGAACGGGGAGCTGTTTTTT	CASSQDHGYPNGELFF
TRBD1	TRBV6-5	.	TRBJ2-1	15	TGTGCCAGCAGTTCCCGACAGGGGGCGTTCAATGAGCAGTTCTTC	CASSSRQGAFNEQFF
.	TRBV9	few	TRBJ1-4	12	TGTGCCAGCAGCCTCTCTGGGGAAAAACTGTTTTTT	CASSLSGEKLFF
TRBD2	TRBV4-2	few	TRBJ2-3	19	TGTGCCAGCAGCCAAGATTTCGAGCGGGGGGGAATATGGGCAGATACGCAGTATTTT	CASSQDFERGGIWADTQYF
.	TRBV4-2	.	TRBJ2-1	20	TGTGCCAGCAGCCAAGTGTGGGCTGGAGGGACAGCTTCCTCCTACAATGAGCAGTTCTTC	CASSQVWAGGTASSYNEQFF
TRBD2	TRBV18	.	TRBJ2-3	14	TGTGCCGCGAAGTCTAGCGGGAGCCCAGATACGCAGTATTTT	CAAKSSGSPDTQYF
.	TRBV27	once	TRBJ2-5	14	TGTGTCAGCAGTTTTAACAGCCCTCAAGAGACCCAGTACTTC	CVSSFNSPQETQYF
TRBD2	TRBV23-1	.	TRBJ2-5	13	TGCGCCATACGACTAGCACTCCAAGAGACCCAGTACTTC	CAIRLALQETQYF
TRBD2	TRBV28	.	TRBJ2-5	14	TGTGCCAGCAGTCCCAGCGGGAGAACAGAGACCCAGTACTTC	CASSPSGRTETQYF
TRBD2	TRBV11-1	.	TRBJ2-1	14	TGTGCCAGCGGCGGGAGGGGGCTTCACAATGAGCAGTTCTTC	CASGGRGLHNEQFF
.	TRBV7-9	.	TRBJ2-1	15	TGTGCCAGCAGCTTAACTCGCGGGTCCTACAATGAGCAGTTCTTC	CASSLTRGSYNEQFF
TRBD2	TRBV18	.	TRBJ2-2	17	TGTGCCAGCTCACCGGTAGGGACTAGCAGGAACACCGGGGAGCTGTTTTTT	CASSPVGTSRNTGELFF
.	TRBV5-6	.	TRBJ2-7	14	TGTGCCAGCAGCTCCCAGGGGCCGTCCTACGAGCAGTACTTC	CASSSQGPSYEQYF
TRBD1	TRBV7-2	medium-sized	TRBJ2-5	15	TGTGCCAGCAGCTTAGCTCCCAGGGGGCTAGAGACCCAGTACTTC	CASSLAPRGLETQYF
TRBD1	TRBV7-2	.	TRBJ1-2	17	TGTGCCAGCAGGACGGAGGGGGCGGTGGATCCTAACTATGGCTACACCTTC	CASRTEGAVDPNYGYTF
TRBD2	TRBV9	.	TRBJ2-7	17	TGTGCCAGCAGCGTAGACCCAGTAGCGGGACACGTTATCAAGCAGTACTTC	CASSVDPVAGHVIKQYF
TRBD1	TRBV5-4	.	TRBJ1-5	17	TGTGCCAGCAGCTTGGGGGGACAGGGGGTTGTGAATCAGCCCCAGCATTTT	CASSLGGQGVVNQPQHF
TRBD2	TRBV2	.	TRBJ2-1	15	TGTGCCAGCAGTGATGCGGCGGGAGTCTTCAATGAGCAGTTCTTC	CASSDAAGVFNEQFF
TRBD1	TRBV2	.	TRBJ2-5	19	TGTGCCAGCAGTGATTTTTCGTGGGGGACAGGTAACATCCAAGAGACCCAGTACTTC	CASSDFSWGTGNIQETQYF
TRBD2	TRBV7-2	.	TRBJ2-1	17	TGTGCCAGCAGCCCCCGCAGTGCGGGAGGACATTACAATGAGCAGTTCTTC	CASSPRSAGGHYNEQFF
TRBD2	TRBV30	.	TRBJ2-7	18	TGTGCCTGGAGTGTAAAAACACTAGCGGGAGGGAAAGGCTACGAGCAGTACTTC	CAWSVKTLAGGKGYEQYF
.	TRBV19	.	TRBJ1-2	13	TGTGCCAGTAGTCCGCGGGGGGTCGGGGGCTACACCTTC	CASSPRGVGGYTF
.	TRBV2	once	TRBJ1-4	14	TGTGCCAGCAGTGGCGGCAGAAGTAATGAAAAACTGTTTTTT	CASSGGRSNEKLFF